A single sample gave rise to the 11 T cell receptor beta chains below, sequenced in a study of blood T cell repertoires in COVID-19 (dated by TCRdb to between 2020 and 2021). Library preparation employed the immunoSEQ multiplex PCR assay. Entries here come from immuneACCESS through TCRdb and include only in-frame sequences with V and J called. Some clones fail to appear in such tables; in the studies checked, an unresolved V gene covers under half of the shortfall, and the cause of the remainder is unknown. This sample comprises about 80,000 clones, around 88% of them detected only once. The top ten clones comprise around 5% of the sample. Sequencing was done on a sample of peripheral blood. These receptors were taken from a woman of 80 years or more with active or convalescent COVID-19.

V is TRBV29-1 and J is TRBJ2-3, with 8 bases matching TRBD2. V dropped 2 bases and J dropped 2; count of bases not matched to a gene: 6. The CDR3 contains 15 residues. CDR1 and CDR2 from the germline V gene are SQVTM and ANQGSEA. The CDR3 sequence: CSVEHPGLVTDTQYF. Written as DNA, the CDR3 is TGCAGCGTTGAACACCCGGGACTAGTCACAGATACGCAGTATTTT.

The chain couples TRBV24-1 to TRBJ1-2, with 7 positions matching TRBD1. V shed 3 bases and J 7 bases; nucleotides not matched to a gene: 7. CDR1 and CDR2 from the germline V gene are KGHDR and SFDVKD. The CDR3 is made up of 14 amino acids. The CDR3 bases are TGTGCCACCAGTGATCCAGACAGGGTTGGTGGCTACACCTTC. It yields the protein CATSDPDRVGGYTF.

V usage is TRBV5-1 and J usage is TRBJ2-5, with TRBD2 matching 9 bases. Unmatched junction bases numbered 6, after V lost 5 bases and J lost 4 bases. This CDR3 is 14 amino acids long. Germline CDR1 and CDR2: SGHRS and YFSETQ. The CDR3 region has the DNA TGCGCCAGCAGTCGCGGGGGGGCGGGAGAGACCCAGTACTTC. As protein: CASSRGGAGETQYF.

The chain joins TRBV29-1 to TRBJ2-7, with D tentatively TRBD1 (6 bases). Trimming removed 6 bases from V and 0 bases from J, with 9 bases in between. The germline V gene has CDR1 SQVTM and CDR2 ANQGSEA. The CDR3 is made up of 12 amino acids. CDR3 sequence: CSVLTGSYEQYF. The CDR3 coding sequence is TGCAGCGTACTGACAGGCTCCTACGAGCAGTACTTC.

The chain joins TRBV19 to TRBJ2-1; D may be TRBD2 (6 bases). Looked up from germline, CDR1 is LNHDA and CDR2 is SQIVND (reference sequence). The CDR3 consists of 15 residues. V dropped 3 bases and J dropped 2 bases, with 11 bases sitting between them. CDR3 coding DNA: TGTGCCAGTAGTATGGAGGGTTCGACCTACAATGAGCAGTTCTTC. Its protein is CASSMEGSTYNEQFF.

The chain is built from TRBV9 and TRBJ2-1, with TRBD1 matching over 8 bases. The V gene's germline CDR1 is SGDLS and CDR2 YYNGEE. CDR3 length: 15 amino acids. Germline trimming cut 4 bases from V and 6 bases from J; bases unmatched to any gene: 9. CDR3 sequence reads: CASSHTRTGLNEQFF. CDR3 coding DNA: TGTGCCAGCAGCCATACCCGGACAGGGCTCAATGAGCAGTTCTTC.

This chain connects TRBV11-3 to TRBJ2-1; D might be TRBD2 (5 bases). The ends were cut back, 1 base at V and 7 bases at J, with 8 bases in the middle. Germline V gene sequence: CDR1 SGHNT, CDR2 YENEEA. The CDR3 has 13 amino acids. The CDR3 region is CASSLVGGNEQFF. CDR3 nucleotide sequence: TGTGCCAGCAGCTTAGTGGGCGGGAATGAGCAGTTCTTC.

This clone has more than one count but fewer than ten. This chain links TRBV19 with TRBJ2-2; tentatively, D is TRBD1 (6 bases). V was clipped by 5 bases and J by 8 bases, with 9 bases between them. The germline CDR1 and CDR2 sequences are LNHDA and SQIVND (reference sequence). This CDR3 has 12 amino acids. The CDR3 coding sequence is TGTGCCAGTAGTCAGGGACAAGGGGAGCTGTTTTTT. It specifies CASSQGQGELFF.

The gene calls are TRBV7-6 and TRBJ1-6; a weak D match, TRBD1 (5 bases). The CDR3 contains 15 residues. Germline CDR1 and CDR2: SGHVS and FNYEAQ. The V and J ends lost 4 bases and 7 bases respectively, with 14 bases between them. The chain's CDR3 is CASSSPREKNSPLHF. In DNA form, the CDR3 reads TGTGCCAGCAGCTCCCCCAGGGAAAAGAATTCACCCCTCCACTTT.

The V call is TRBV30, the J call TRBJ1-5, with a possible D match to TRBD1 (5 bases). This CDR3 is 14 amino acids long. V was shortened by 2 bases and J by 7 bases, with 15 bases between the two germline ends. The germline CDR1 and CDR2 sequences are GTSNPN and SVGIG (reference sequence). CDR3 sequence: CAWSRGRIEQPQHF. CDR3 coding DNA: TGTGCCTGGAGTCGGGGGAGGATTGAGCAGCCCCAGCATTTT.

The CDR3: CASGPSLGQGAGANVLTF. In DNA, the CDR3 is TGCGCCAGCGGCCCTTCACTGGGACAGGGGGCTGGGGCCAACGTCCTGACTTTC. The J gene is TRBJ2-6, the V gene TRBV10-1; 11 nucleotides match TRBD1. Unmatched junction bases numbered 11, after V lost 8 bases and J lost 2 bases. The CDR3 spans 18 residues. Germline V lookup: CDR1 WNHNN, CDR2 SYGVQD (reference sequence).